A single T cell receptor beta chain is shown here with its context. Generated by immunoSEQ multiplex PCR, the TCRdb table keeps only in-frame clones and is missing some. The sample shows around 160,000 clones, about nine tenths of them seen only once. The data stem from a study of T cell responses to AZD1222 COVID-19 vaccine. CDR1 and CDR2 (germline): MNHEY, SMNVEV (reference sequence). With V trimmed by 3 bases and J by 4 bases, 9 bases remained unmatched. CDR3 length: 16 residues. This sequence originates from an adult in good health. This specimen consisted of peripheral blood, obtained on day 0 of AZD1222 vaccination. The chain employs TRBV27 and TRBJ1-2, with 9 bases that match TRBD1. The CDR3 DNA reads as TGTGCCAGCAGTTTGACCCCAGGGACAGGGTCCTATGGCTACACCTTC. Its translation is CASSLTPGTGSYGYTF.